This TCR beta chain was recorded in a study of glioma-infiltrating T cells after dendritic cell vaccination. Per germline, CDR1 LNHDA and CDR2 SQIVND (reference sequence). V shed 6 bases and J 7 bases; nucleotides not matched to a gene: 6. The CDR3 totals 15 residues. Specified time point: after dendritic cell vaccination, including at tumor progression/relapse. Autologous tumor lysate was loaded overnight onto monocyte-derived dendritic cells grown seven days with IL-4 and GM-CSF. Autologous tumor lysate-pulsed dendritic cell vaccination was given between the early 2000s and the early 2010s. Amplification used 60 V beta primers and 13 J beta primers. Libraries were prepared by immunoSEQ multiplex PCR; TCRdb keeps only in-frame clonotypes and omits some of them. This sample has 2,500 or so clones; 75% to 85% occur once, and the top ten carry under 11%.

The clonotype comes from a human donor with glioblastoma. The chain carries TRBV19 and TRBJ2-1, with 13 nucleotides matching TRBD2. The material was tumor tissue, obtained after dendritic cell vaccination. CDR3: CASRGLAGALNEQFF. CDR3 nucleotides: TGTGCCAGTAGAGGACTAGCGGGAGCCCTAAATGAGCAGTTCTTC.